This is a list of T cell receptor beta chains from one sample in a study of blood T cell repertoires in COVID-19. Profiled with immunoSEQ multiplex PCR; TCRdb holds only in-frame clones, not every one. The sample consists of 300,000 to 450,000 clones, roughly 77% of them appearing once. Specimen: peripheral blood. All receptors derive from a human donor with acute or convalescent COVID-19. The donor label of this sample is uncertain. CDR3s include the opening cysteine and the closing phenylalanine or tryptophan. D genes are given only for firm matches. Size tells how often a clone was seen (once, few, many) or the class of an expanded clone, and some rows leave it out.

cdr3_length,clone_size,j_call,v_call,d_call,cdr3_aa,cdr3_nt
16,.,TRBJ1-5,TRBV15,.,CATSRKSGGGNQPQHF,TGTGCCACCAGCAGAAAATCGGGAGGGGGCAATCAGCCCCAGCATTTT
15,once,TRBJ2-7,TRBV2,TRBD1,CASSITTPGQGRQYF,TGTGCCAGCAGTATAACAACCCCGGGACAGGGTCGGCAGTACTTC
15,.,TRBJ2-6,TRBV5-1,.,CASSLVASGANVLTF,TGCGCCAGCAGCTTGGTGGCCTCTGGGGCCAACGTCCTGACTTTC
13,few,TRBJ1-1,TRBV18,.,CASSSDMNTEAFF,TGTGCCAGCTCATCGGACATGAACACTGAAGCTTTCTTT
14,.,TRBJ2-5,TRBV27,.,CASSLGGGSETQYF,TGTGCCAGCAGTTTAGGGGGGGGCTCAGAGACCCAGTACTTC
15,.,TRBJ1-1,TRBV7-8,TRBD1,CASSVSAGTGSRAFF,TGTGCCAGCAGCGTATCGGCCGGGACAGGGTCTCGGGCTTTCTTT
14,.,TRBJ2-2,TRBV18,.,CASSPSANTGELFF,TGTGCCAGCTCACCCTCGGCGAACACCGGGGAGCTGTTTTTT
11,once,TRBJ1-4,TRBV30,.,CAGILNEKLFF,TGTGCCGGGATCCTTAATGAAAAACTGTTTTTT
14,.,TRBJ1-2,TRBV19,.,CASSSDTRIYGYTF,TGTGCCAGTAGTTCCGATACCAGGATTTATGGCTACACCTTC
13,.,TRBJ2-5,TRBV19,.,CASSPDRKETQYF,TGTGCCAGTAGTCCGGACAGAAAAGAGACCCAGTACTTC
14,.,TRBJ1-5,TRBV6-5,.,CASTGLGSGQPQHF,TGTGCCAGCACTGGGTTAGGATCAGGGCAGCCCCAGCATTTT
13,once,TRBJ2-5,TRBV7-9,.,CASSLALRETQYF,TGTGCCAGCAGCTTAGCCCTGAGGGAGACCCAGTACTTC
12,.,TRBJ2-2,TRBV7-9,.,CASSLGLPELFF,TGTGCCAGCAGCTTAGGTCTCCCGGAGCTGTTTTTT
15,.,TRBJ2-1,TRBV4-1,TRBD2,CASSPTSGGPYEQFF,TGCGCCAGCAGTCCCACTAGCGGGGGGCCTTATGAGCAGTTCTTC
16,.,TRBJ2-3,TRBV7-2,TRBD1,CASSLVGKGASDTQYF,TGTGCCAGCAGCTTAGTGGGTAAGGGGGCTTCAGATACGCAGTATTTT
15,few,TRBJ2-3,TRBV6-1,TRBD2,CASSEEGLAGEGQYF,TGTGCCAGCAGTGAAGAGGGACTAGCGGGAGAGGGGCAGTATTTT
13,once,TRBJ1-1,TRBV7-9,.,CASSSPTSDEAFF,TGTGCCAGCAGCTCCCCTACTTCCGATGAAGCTTTCTTT
14,.,TRBJ2-1,TRBV2,TRBD2,CAGRPGLGVYEQFF,TGTGCCGGGCGTCCGGGACTAGGGGTCTATGAGCAGTTCTTC
14,.,TRBJ1-6,TRBV27,.,CASSPQPWASPLHF,TGTGCCAGCAGTCCCCAGCCGTGGGCCTCACCCCTCCACTTT
16,.,TRBJ2-3,TRBV24-1,TRBD2,CATRPSGGVSTDTQYF,TGTGCCACCAGACCTAGCGGGGGGGTTAGCACAGATACGCAGTATTTT
14,.,TRBJ1-1,TRBV2,.,CASVQGPRNTEAFF,TGTGCCAGCGTTCAGGGGCCGCGCAACACTGAAGCTTTCTTT
14,few,TRBJ1-2,TRBV28,.,CASSFGGAFYGYTF,TGTGCCAGCAGTTTCGGAGGGGCGTTCTATGGCTACACCTTC
19,.,TRBJ1-4,TRBV19,.,CASSSILRVKGATNEKLFF,TGTGCCAGTAGTTCTATACTCAGGGTTAAGGGGGCAACTAATGAAAAACTGTTTTTT
14,.,TRBJ2-1,TRBV30,TRBD2,CAWSLGTSNNEQFF,TGTGCCTGGAGTCTAGGGACTAGCAACAATGAGCAGTTCTTC
15,few,TRBJ2-2,TRBV7-9,TRBD1,CASSLRTGGIGELFF,TGTGCCAGCAGCCTTCGGACAGGGGGCATCGGGGAGCTGTTTTTT
16,.,TRBJ1-6,TRBV3-1/TRBV3-2,.,CASSETVSSYNSPLHF,TGTGCCAGCAGCGAGACTGTGAGCTCCTATAATTCACCCCTCCACTTT
16,once,TRBJ1-2,TRBV14,TRBD1,CASSQGGTARNYGYTF,TGTGCCAGCAGCCAAGGGGGGACAGCTCGGAACTATGGCTACACCTTC
15,.,TRBJ2-1,TRBV5-1,TRBD2,CASSLVTSGGSEQFF,TGCGCCAGCAGCTTGGTGACTAGCGGGGGGAGTGAGCAGTTCTTC
16,.,TRBJ1-5,TRBV20-1,.,CSASVRGPYSNQPQHF,TGCAGTGCTAGTGTCAGGGGACCCTATAGCAATCAGCCCCAGCATTTT
12,.,TRBJ2-7,TRBV29-1,TRBD1,CSAGTGDYEQYF,TGCAGCGCCGGGACAGGAGACTACGAGCAGTACTTC
16,once,TRBJ1-4,TRBV7-9,.,CASSLVIGGPDEKLFF,TGTGCCAGCAGCTTAGTTATCGGGGGGCCTGATGAAAAACTGTTTTTT
14,few,TRBJ1-4,TRBV29-1,.,CSAELDRYKEKLFF,TGCAGCGCCGAATTAGACAGGTACAAAGAAAAACTGTTTTTT
15,.,TRBJ2-2,TRBV2,.,CASSEIGGRAGELFF,TGTGCCAGCAGTGAAATCGGGGGGCGGGCCGGGGAGCTGTTTTTT
15,.,TRBJ2-7,TRBV2,.,CASTMDSLSSYEQYF,TGTGCCAGCACCATGGACAGTTTGAGCTCCTACGAGCAGTACTTC
15,.,TRBJ2-1,TRBV28,TRBD2,CASSTLAGVGNEQFF,TGTGCCAGCAGTACACTAGCGGGAGTGGGCAATGAGCAGTTCTTC
13,.,TRBJ2-5,TRBV7-2,.,CASSLVEEETQYF,TGTGCCAGCAGCTTAGTGGAGGAAGAGACCCAGTACTTC
15,.,TRBJ2-1,TRBV5-4,TRBD2,CASSTGTRFYNEQFF,TGTGCCAGCAGCACCGGGACTAGATTCTACAATGAGCAGTTCTTC